These 6 T cell receptor beta chains came from one sample sequenced in a study of breast tumors, draining lymph nodes, adjacent tissues. Breast cancer patients provided tissue from their axillary draining lymph nodes. TCRdb called the multiplex PCR reads again in MiXCR, with one record for every CDR3 protein. The profile shows some 170,000 distinct CDR3 sequences, about 34% of them singletons. The sample consisted of axillary lymph node tissue. Source of these receptors: a female donor with breast cancer. Some clones in this sample may be carry-over from other donors' samples.

This clonotype was picked up many times. The chain carries TRBV20-1 and TRBJ2-2, with unresolved D. Trimming removed 6 bases from V and 2 bases from J, with 19 bases in between. Germline lookup yields CDR1 DFQATT and CDR2 SNEGSKA (reference sequence). The CDR3 is made up of 16 amino acids. CDR3 DNA: TGCAGTGCGACGACTTCGCGCCAACTAAACACCGGGGAGCTGTTTTTT. It yields the protein CSATTSRQLNTGELFF.

V gene TRBV7-3 combines with J gene TRBJ2-3; D might be TRBD2 (6 bases). Germline loops: CDR1 SGHTA, CDR2 FQGTGA. The CDR3 loop spans 15 amino acids. Trimming shortened V by 4 bases and J by 5 bases, and 16 bases separated the two germline ends. The CDR3 loop is CASSSEGSVVDTQYF. The CDR3 DNA sequence: TGTGCCAGCAGCTCGGAGGGGTCGGTGGTAGATACGCAGTATTTT.

This clonotype was detected ten times or more. This sequence joins TRBV6-6 and TRBJ1-4; D remains unclear. The CDR3 is made up of 12 amino acids. In germline, CDR1 is MNHNY, CDR2 SVGAGI (reference sequence). V lost 2 bases and J 14 bases, leaving 12 bases between the germline ends. This CDR3 reads CASSYESVSLFF. For the CDR3, the DNA is TGTGCCAGCAGTTACGAATCGGTCTCTCTGTTTTTT.

On this clonotype itself: This may come from a read error, since a much larger clone is one base off. The gene calls are TRBV6-2 or TRBV6-3 and TRBJ2-1; the D gene is possibly TRBD1 (5 bases). The CDR3 has 15 residues. Germline CDR1 reads MNHEY; CDR2 reads SVGEGT. This CDR3 is CASSYLQGSYSEQFF. Here the CDR3 DNA reads TGTGCCAGCAGTTATCTTCAGGGCTCCTACAGTGAGCAGTTCTTC.

Comments on this clonotype: This may stem from a read error, because a much larger clone lies one nucleotide away. The rearrangement joins TRBV28 to TRBJ2-7; TRBD1 agrees at 10 bases. The CDR3 sequence is 15 residues long. V trimming: 4 bases; J trimming: 3 bases; junction bases outside the gene matches: 6. Germline V gene sequence: CDR1 MDHEN, CDR2 SYDVKM. The CDR3 reads CASSSSRDRGYEQYF. CDR3 in DNA: TGTGCCAGCAGTTCGAGCCGGGACAGGGGCTACGAGCAGTACTTC.

This clonotype was seen repeatedly, ten times or more. This chain uses TRBV6-5 with TRBJ1-5, with D possibly being TRBD1 (5 bases). V lost 6 bases and J lost 3, with 12 bases in between. Germline CDR1 reads MNHEY; CDR2 reads SVGAGI. This CDR3 comprises 14 residues. The CDR3 here is CASSRGHNNQPQHF. The CDR3 region has the DNA TGTGCCAGCAGCCGAGGACACAACAATCAGCCCCAGCATTTT.